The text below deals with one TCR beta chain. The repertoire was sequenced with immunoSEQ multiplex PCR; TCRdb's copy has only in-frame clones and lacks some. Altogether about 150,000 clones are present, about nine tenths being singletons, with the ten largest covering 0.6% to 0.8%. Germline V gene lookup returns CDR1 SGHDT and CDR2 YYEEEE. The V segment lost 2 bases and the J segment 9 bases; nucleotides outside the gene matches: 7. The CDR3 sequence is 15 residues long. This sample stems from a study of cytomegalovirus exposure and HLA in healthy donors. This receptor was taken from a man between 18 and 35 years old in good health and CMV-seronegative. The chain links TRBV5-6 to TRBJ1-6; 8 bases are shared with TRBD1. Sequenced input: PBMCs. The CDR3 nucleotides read TGTGCCAGCAGCTTTTACGACAGGGGTGGTTCACCCCTCCACTTT. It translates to CASSFYDRGGSPLHF.